One T cell receptor (beta chain) is described in this entry. The antigen it binds to is not known. No base qualities exist here, and no much larger clone lies one base off it. Measured from the cysteine to the phenylalanine, the CDR3 is 14 residues long. Only the CDR3 portion is preserved as DNA: 42 bases, with reading frame beginning at the first base. V is cut back by 4 bases and J by 11 bases, with 13 bases in the junction unmatched. The CDR1 and CDR2 encoded by the germline V gene are KGHSH and LQKENI. Donors formed part of the validation cohort, which comprised 120 subjects and was distinct from the first cohort of under 850 subjects. The data were obtained in a study of cytomegalovirus exposure and HLA in healthy donors (dated 2017 in TCRdb). Concerning the study at large: According to a later analysis, one platform produced both the approximately 110 validation repertoires and the approximately 670 repertoires of the first cohort. To predict cytomegalovirus infection status, the study brought together high-throughput TCR immunosequencing, statistical association of individual TCRs with disease status, and machine learning. The aim of the study was to test whether cataloging public T cell receptors could identify signatures of past pathogen exposure. Along with the approximately 600-subject first cohort, a separate validation cohort of more than 90 different subjects was used.

The library was prepared using the immunoSEQ multiplex PCR assay. In the authors' own workflow: A statistical classification framework was built to diagnose cytomegalovirus status from the catalog of TCR beta chain sequences. Sourced from immuneACCESS, this table was stored by TCRdb with only in-frame sequences that have V and J called. A share of the clones is absent; for the studies checked, an unresolved V gene accounts for under half, and the remainder has no known explanation. D and trimming come from the DNA, and the V and J calls and clone size come from that table. In all, the sample holds about 64,000 clones, and around 89% of those were seen once. The ten largest clones add up to around 1.5% of the sample. Summary of the overall study and its limitations: The classifier was reported to diagnose cytomegalovirus status with high specificity and sensitivity in both the original cohort and the validation cohort. In vitro tests confirmed that a few of the cytomegalovirus-associated TCR beta chains recognize cytomegalovirus antigens. In the study, roughly 160 TCR beta chains were listed as associated with cytomegalovirus. In a later analysis, TCRs clustered in the first cohort were found to also tend to co-occur in the roughly 120 validation repertoires, with approximately 95% of cluster scores above 0. A later analysis lacked HLA typing for the validation cohort, so it scored co-occurrence in that cohort across all 120 or so repertoires. The authors suggested that the approach could potentially be generalized to other disease states and immunological phenotypes. Most TCR sequences were seen in very few donors, while some public TCRs were found in many individuals.

This receptor was obtained from a woman between 18 and 30 years old in good health and CMV-seronegative. The specimen sequenced was PBMCs. The receptor chain draws on TRBV18 and TRBJ1-1, and TRBD1 matches 7 of the central bases. The nucleotide sequence is TGTGCCAGCTCACTGGGGACAGCCGCCCCTGTTGCTTTCTTT. Translated, this is CASSLGTAAPVAFF.